The T cell receptor (beta chain) under discussion was sequenced for a study of blood T cell repertoires in COVID-19. Study-wide context: COVID-19 samples, acute and convalescent, were from the United States, Italy and Spain.

Assay used: immunoSEQ multiplex PCR; TCRdb lists only in-frame clones, some missing. This repertoire shows over 200,000 clones, 85% to 90% found once; its top ten account for approximately 1.1%. Trimming took 1 base from V and 3 from J, leaving 6 bases between them. This CDR3 spans 13 amino acids. The germline CDR1 and CDR2 sequences are LGHDT and YNNKEL (reference sequence). The receptor comes from a man under 40 who had recovered from COVID-19. The chain combines TRBV3-1 (or the pseudogene TRBV3-2) with TRBJ1-2; possible D gene TRBD1, 6 bases. The sequenced sample was PBMCs or T cells enriched from blood (not recorded which). CDR3 nucleotide sequence: TGTGCCAGCAGCCAAGCAGGGGACTATGGCTACACCTTC. This sequence encodes CASSQAGDYGYTF.